One T cell receptor beta chain is described in this entry. The protocol was immunoSEQ multiplex PCR, while the TCRdb copy is restricted to in-frame clones and leaves out a portion. The data show just over 80,000 clones, over 75% seen once. CDR1 MNHNY and CDR2 SVGAGI come from the germline V gene (reference sequence). The V and J ends lost 0 bases and 8 bases respectively, with 10 bases between them. The CDR3 sequence is 14 residues long. The source of the sample is a study of OX40 agonist ivuxolimab in advanced cancers. Study overall: The group had a mean age of around 60 years, ranged from 23 to 79, and was 82.7% male.

Specimen: CD4+ or CD8+ T cells sorted from blood, collected in a trial of the OX40 agonist ivuxolimab. The receptor's source is an adult with an advanced solid tumor such as melanoma, head and neck, liver or kidney cancer. The chain combines TRBV6-6 with TRBJ1-4; D is unclear. The CDR3 here is CASSYSGGSEKLFF. The CDR3 DNA follows: TGTGCCAGCAGTTACTCCGGAGGATCCGAAAAACTGTTTTTT.